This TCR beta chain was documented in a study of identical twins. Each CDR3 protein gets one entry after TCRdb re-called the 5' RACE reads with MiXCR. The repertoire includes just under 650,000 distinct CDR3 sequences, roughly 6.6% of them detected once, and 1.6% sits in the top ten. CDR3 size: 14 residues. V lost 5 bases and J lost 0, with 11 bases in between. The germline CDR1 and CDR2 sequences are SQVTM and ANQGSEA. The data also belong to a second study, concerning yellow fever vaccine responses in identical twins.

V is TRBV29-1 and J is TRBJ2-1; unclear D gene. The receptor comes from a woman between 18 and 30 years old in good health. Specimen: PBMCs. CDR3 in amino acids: CSVQVGISYNEQFF. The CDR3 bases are TGCAGCGTTCAAGTGGGGATCTCCTACAATGAGCAGTTCTTC.